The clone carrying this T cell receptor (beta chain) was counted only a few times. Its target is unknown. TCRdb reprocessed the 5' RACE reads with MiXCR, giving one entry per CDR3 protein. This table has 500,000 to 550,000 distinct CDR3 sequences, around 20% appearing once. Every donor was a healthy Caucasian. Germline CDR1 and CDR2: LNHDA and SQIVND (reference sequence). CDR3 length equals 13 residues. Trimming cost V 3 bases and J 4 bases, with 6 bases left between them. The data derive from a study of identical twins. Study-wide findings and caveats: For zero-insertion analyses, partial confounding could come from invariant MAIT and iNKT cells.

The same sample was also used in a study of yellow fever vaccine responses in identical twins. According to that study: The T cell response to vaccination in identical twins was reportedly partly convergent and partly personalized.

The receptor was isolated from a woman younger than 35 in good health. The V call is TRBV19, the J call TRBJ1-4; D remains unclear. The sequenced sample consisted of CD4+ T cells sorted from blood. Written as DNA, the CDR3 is TGTGCCAGTAGTATCCGGCTTAATGAAAAACTGTTTTTT. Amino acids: CASSIRLNEKLFF.